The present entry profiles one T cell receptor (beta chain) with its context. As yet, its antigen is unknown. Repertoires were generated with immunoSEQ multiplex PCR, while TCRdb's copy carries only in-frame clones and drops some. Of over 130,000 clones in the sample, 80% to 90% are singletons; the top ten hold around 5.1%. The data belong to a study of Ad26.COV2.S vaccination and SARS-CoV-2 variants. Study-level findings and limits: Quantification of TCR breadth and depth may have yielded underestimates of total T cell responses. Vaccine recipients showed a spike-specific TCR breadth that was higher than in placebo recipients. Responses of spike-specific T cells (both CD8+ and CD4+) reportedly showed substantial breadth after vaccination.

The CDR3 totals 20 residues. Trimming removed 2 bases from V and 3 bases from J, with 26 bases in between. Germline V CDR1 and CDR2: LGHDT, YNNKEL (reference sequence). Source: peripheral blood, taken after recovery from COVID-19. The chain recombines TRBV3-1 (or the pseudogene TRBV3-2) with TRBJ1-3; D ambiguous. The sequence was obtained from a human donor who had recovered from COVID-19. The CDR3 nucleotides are TGTGCCAGCAGCCAACTGACCGGGCCTCGACTTTTTCCCTATGGAAACACCATATATTTT. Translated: CASSQLTGPRLFPYGNTIYF.